This TCR beta chain was identified in a study of blood T cell repertoires in COVID-19. Overall study context: The United States, Italy and Spain provided the acute and convalescent COVID-19 samples. The analysed material was cDNA or gDNA that came from T cells, B-cell-depleted T cells, or PBMCs.

Original analysis: Cell counts per sample came from amplifying reference gene primers. The repertoire was sequenced with immunoSEQ multiplex PCR; TCRdb's copy has only in-frame clones and lacks some. That table supplies the V and J calls and clone size; D and trimming were determined from the DNA. The sample shows roughly 410,000 clones, around 89% of them seen only once. A single count supports this clone. CDR3 length equals 14 residues. The V gene's germline CDR1 is SGDLS and CDR2 YYNGEE. V gave up 4 bases and J gave up 6 bases, with 17 bases separating them. Followed over time, Seattle patients had been enrolled while infection was active.

The rearrangement links TRBV9 to TRBJ2-7; D perhaps matches TRBD1 (6 bases). The receptor's source is a woman in her thirties or forties with COVID-19, enrolled during active disease. The sample taken for sequencing was peripheral blood. The DNA for the CDR3 is TGTGCCAGCAGCCTACAGGGCATGCGCAGCGAGCAGTACTTC. Protein: CASSLQGMRSEQYF.